This T cell receptor (beta chain) was recovered during a study of shared clonotypes between healthy human individuals. The data were produced by immunoSEQ multiplex PCR, yet TCRdb's version contains in-frame clones alone and is incomplete. The data show about 2.3 million clones, 85% to 95% seen once. CDR1 and CDR2 from the germline V gene are ENHRY and SYGVKD. V lost 5 bases to trimming and J lost 5 bases, with 18 bases between them. The CDR3 is 15 amino acids. The chain joins TRBV10-3 to TRBJ1-1; TRBD1 is a possible D gene (6 bases). The TCR sequence derives from a man aged 18 to 29 in good health. Some clones in this sample may be carry-over from other donors' samples. The material sequenced was naive CD4+ T cells from PBMCs. Subset in this sample: CD45RA+ positively selected. CDR3 sequence reads: CAISLNRAGVTEAFF. DNA of the CDR3: TGTGCCATCAGTCTAAACAGGGCGGGGGTGACTGAAGCTTTCTTT.